The clone carrying this T cell receptor beta chain was counted at least ten times. Antigen specificity is unknown. V lost 6 bases, J lost 10 bases, and 9 bases stayed unmatched. The CDR3 runs to 13 residues. All sequencing subjects had displayed CD8+CD57+ cell expansion on flow cytometry. The patients all had a severe acquired aplastic anemia diagnosis. The study profiled TCR beta VDJ and CDR3 using genomic DNA as template. MiXCR was run by TCRdb on the reads, yielding one entry per CDR3 protein. The sample contains 150,000 or so distinct CDR3 sequences, around 47% of which appear only once. These data come from a study of CD8+CD57+ T cells in acquired aplastic anemia. Study context: Sorted CD4+ plus CD8+ cells gave DNA averaging 3.2 ug.

Study-level findings and limits: CD8+ Simpson's diversity did not differ significantly between patients and controls. Patients shared some 30 CD8+ CDR3 sequences with controls.

The V call is TRBV12-3 or TRBV12-4, the J call TRBJ2-1; 7 bases map to TRBD2. The source material was sorted CD4+, CD8+, or CD8+CD57+ T cells (not recorded which) from PBMCs. This TCR was sampled from a human donor with aplastic anemia. The DNA for the CDR3 is TGTGCCAGCAGAGTTAGCGGGCTCGGGGAGCAGTTCTTC. As protein: CASRVSGLGEQFF.